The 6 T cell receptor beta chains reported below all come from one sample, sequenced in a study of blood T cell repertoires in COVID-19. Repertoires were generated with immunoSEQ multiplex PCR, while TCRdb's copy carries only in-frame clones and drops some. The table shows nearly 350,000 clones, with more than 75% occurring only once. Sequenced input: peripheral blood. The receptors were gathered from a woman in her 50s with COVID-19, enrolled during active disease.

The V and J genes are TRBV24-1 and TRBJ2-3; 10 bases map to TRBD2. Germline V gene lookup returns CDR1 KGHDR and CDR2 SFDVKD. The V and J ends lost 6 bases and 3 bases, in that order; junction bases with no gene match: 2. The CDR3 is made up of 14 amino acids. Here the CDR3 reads CATSLAGETDTQYF. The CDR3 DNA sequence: TGTGCCACCAGTCTAGCGGGAGAGACAGATACGCAGTATTTT.

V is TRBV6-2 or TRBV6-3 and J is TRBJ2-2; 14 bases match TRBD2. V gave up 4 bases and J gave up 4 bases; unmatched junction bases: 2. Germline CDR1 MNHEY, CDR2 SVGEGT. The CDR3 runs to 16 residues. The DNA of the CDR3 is TGTGCCAGCAGTTGGACTAGCGGGAGGTCCACCGGGGAGCTGTTTTTT. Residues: CASSWTSGRSTGELFF.

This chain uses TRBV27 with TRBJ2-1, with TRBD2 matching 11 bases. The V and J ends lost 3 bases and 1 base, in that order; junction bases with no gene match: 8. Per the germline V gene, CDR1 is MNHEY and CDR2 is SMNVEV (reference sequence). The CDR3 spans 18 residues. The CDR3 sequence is CASSFTHSSGRSYNEQFF. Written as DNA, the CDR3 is TGTGCCAGCAGTTTCACCCACTCTAGCGGGAGGTCCTACAATGAGCAGTTCTTC.

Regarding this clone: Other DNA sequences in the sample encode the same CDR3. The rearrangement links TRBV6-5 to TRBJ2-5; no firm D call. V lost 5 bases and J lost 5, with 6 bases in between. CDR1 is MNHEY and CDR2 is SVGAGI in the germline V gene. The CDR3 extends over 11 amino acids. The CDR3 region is CASSTRETQYF. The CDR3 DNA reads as TGTGCCAGCAGTACGAGGGAGACCCAGTACTTC.

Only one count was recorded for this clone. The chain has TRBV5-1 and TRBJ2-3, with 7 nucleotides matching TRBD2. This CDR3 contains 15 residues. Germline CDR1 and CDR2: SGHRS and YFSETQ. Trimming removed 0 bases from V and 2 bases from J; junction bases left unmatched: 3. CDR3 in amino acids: CASSLDLAVTDTQYF. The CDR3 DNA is TGCGCCAGCAGCTTGGATCTAGCGGTCACAGATACGCAGTATTTT.

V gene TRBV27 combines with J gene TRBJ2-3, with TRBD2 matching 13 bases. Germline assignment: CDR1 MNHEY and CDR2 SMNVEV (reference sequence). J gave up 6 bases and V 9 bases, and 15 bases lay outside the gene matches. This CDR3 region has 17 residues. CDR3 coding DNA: TGTGCCAGTTTACCCCGGACTAGCGGGAGTATTGGCGATACGCAGTATTTT. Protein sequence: CASLPRTSGSIGDTQYF.